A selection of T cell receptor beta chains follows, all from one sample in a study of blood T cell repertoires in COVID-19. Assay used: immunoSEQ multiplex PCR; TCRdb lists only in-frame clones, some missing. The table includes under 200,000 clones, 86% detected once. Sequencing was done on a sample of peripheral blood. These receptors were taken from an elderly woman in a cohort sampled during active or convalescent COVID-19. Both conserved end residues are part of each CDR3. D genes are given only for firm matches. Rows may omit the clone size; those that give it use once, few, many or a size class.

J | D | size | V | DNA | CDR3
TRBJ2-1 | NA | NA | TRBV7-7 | TGTGCCAGCAGCTTAGGGGGGGCCAGGGGGATTACAATGAGGCAGTTCTTC | CASSLGGARGITMRQFF
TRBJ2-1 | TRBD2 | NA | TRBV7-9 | TGTGCCAGCGCGGCGGGGGGCCTGGACAATGAGCAGTTCTTC | CASAAGGLDNEQFF
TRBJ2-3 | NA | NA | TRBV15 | TGTGCCACCAGCAGTGGGGCCTACCCTAGCACAGATACGCAGTATTTT | CATSSGAYPSTDTQYF
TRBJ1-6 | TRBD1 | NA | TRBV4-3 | TGCGCCAGCAGCCGCAGGGGGACCGTGGGGGAATCACCCCTCCACTTT | CASSRRGTVGESPLHF
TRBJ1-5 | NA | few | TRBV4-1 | TGCGCCAGCAGCCAAGAGGGGCTCTTTAATCAGCCCCAGCATTTT | CASSQEGLFNQPQHF
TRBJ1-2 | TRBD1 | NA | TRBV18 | TGTGCCAGCTCACCAATGGACAGGGTTGATGGCTACACCTTC | CASSPMDRVDGYTF
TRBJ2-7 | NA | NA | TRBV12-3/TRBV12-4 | TGTGCCAGCAGCGTGGCCACCTTCTACGAGCAGTACTTC | CASSVATFYEQYF
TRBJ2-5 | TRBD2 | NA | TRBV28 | TGTGCCAGCAGTTTGACTAGCGGAGCGCTCGCGGAGGGCGGAGAGACCCAGTACTTC | CASSLTSGALAEGGETQYF
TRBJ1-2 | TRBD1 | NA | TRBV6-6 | TGTGCCAGCAGTACACCAGGGGGCTGGTATGGCTACACCTTC | CASSTPGGWYGYTF
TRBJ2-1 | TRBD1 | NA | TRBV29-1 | TGCAGCGTACCCACCCCGACAGGGAACTACTACAATGAGCAGTTCTTC | CSVPTPTGNYYNEQFF
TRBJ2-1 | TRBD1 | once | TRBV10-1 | TGCGCCAGCAGTCGGACAGGGTTTGGTGAGCAGTTCTTC | CASSRTGFGEQFF
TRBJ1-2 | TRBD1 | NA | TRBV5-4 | TGTGCCAGCAGCCAGGGGTCGACAGGGGGCGCAAGCCCTGGCTACACCTTC | CASSQGSTGGASPGYTF
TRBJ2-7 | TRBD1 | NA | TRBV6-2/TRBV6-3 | TGTGCCAGCAGTTACCCCACAGGGGAAAGCTACGAGCAGTACTTC | CASSYPTGESYEQYF
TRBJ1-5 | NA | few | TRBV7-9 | TGTGCCAGCAGCTTAACAGGGCGCAATCAGCCCCAGCATTTT | CASSLTGRNQPQHF
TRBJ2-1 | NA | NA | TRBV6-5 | TGTGCCAGCAGTTTAAACAATGAGCAGTTCTTC | CASSLNNEQFF
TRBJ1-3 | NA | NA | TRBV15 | TGTGCCACCGGGGGCGCGAAAGGAAACACCATATATTTT | CATGGAKGNTIYF
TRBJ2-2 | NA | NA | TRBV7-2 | TGTGCCAGCAGCCTAGGGGCCGAAACCGGGGAGCTGTTTTTT | CASSLGAETGELFF
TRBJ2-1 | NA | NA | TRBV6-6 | TGTGCCTGCGGCAGATACAATGAGCAGTTCTTC | CACGRYNEQFF
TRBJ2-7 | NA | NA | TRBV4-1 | TGCGCCAGCAGCCAAGATATGCCTAAGGGGTTCTACGAGCAGTACTTC | CASSQDMPKGFYEQYF
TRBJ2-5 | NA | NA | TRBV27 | TGTGCCAGCAGTTTATTGGCGGCTGGCCAAGAGACCCAGTACTTC | CASSLLAAGQETQYF
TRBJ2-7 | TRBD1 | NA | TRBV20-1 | TGCAGTGCTAGTGGTGCTGGACAGGGGGCCCAACTCGAGCAGTACTTC | CSASGAGQGAQLEQYF
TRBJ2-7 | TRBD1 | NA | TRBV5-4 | TGTGCCAGCGGCCCACAGGACAGGGAAATCTACGAGCAGTACTTC | CASGPQDREIYEQYF
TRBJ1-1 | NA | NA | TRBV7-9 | TGTGCCAGCAGCTCCCAGGGAACTGAAGCTTTCTTT | CASSSQGTEAFF
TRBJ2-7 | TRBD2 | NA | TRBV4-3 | TGCGCCAGCAGCCAATCCAGCGGGGGGGCCTACGAGCAGTACTTC | CASSQSSGGAYEQYF
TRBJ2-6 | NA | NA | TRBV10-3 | TGTGCCATCAGCTGGGACACAGTAATAAGTGGGGCCAACGTCCTGACTTTC | CAISWDTVISGANVLTF
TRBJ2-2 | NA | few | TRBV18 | TGTGCCAGCTCACCGACAGGGAACACCGGGGAGCTGTTTTTT | CASSPTGNTGELFF
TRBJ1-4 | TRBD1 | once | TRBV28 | TGTGCCAGCAGTTTAGGTTGGGACAGGGGTAAAGTCCGCACAGCAGCTAATGAAAAACTGTTTTTT | CASSLGWDRGKVRTAANEKLFF
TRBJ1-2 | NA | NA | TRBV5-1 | TGCGCCAGCAGCTTGGAGGGGTATAACTATGGCTACACCTTC | CASSLEGYNYGYTF
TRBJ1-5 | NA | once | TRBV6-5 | TGTGCCAGCACCAATCCCCCTAGTCAGCCCCAGCATTTT | CASTNPPSQPQHF
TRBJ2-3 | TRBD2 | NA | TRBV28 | TGTGCCAGCAGGGCGGGGGGGGCACCAGATACGCAGTATTTT | CASRAGGAPDTQYF
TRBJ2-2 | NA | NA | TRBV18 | TGTGCCAGCTCACCAGCTCGACTGAACACCGGGGAGCTGTTTTTT | CASSPARLNTGELFF
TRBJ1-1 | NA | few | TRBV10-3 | TGTGCCAGCGTGGCTCAAGGGGACACTGAAGCTTTCTTT | CASVAQGDTEAFF
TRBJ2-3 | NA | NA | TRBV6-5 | TGTGCCAGCACCGATGGGGGCTGGGATACGCAGTATTTT | CASTDGGWDTQYF